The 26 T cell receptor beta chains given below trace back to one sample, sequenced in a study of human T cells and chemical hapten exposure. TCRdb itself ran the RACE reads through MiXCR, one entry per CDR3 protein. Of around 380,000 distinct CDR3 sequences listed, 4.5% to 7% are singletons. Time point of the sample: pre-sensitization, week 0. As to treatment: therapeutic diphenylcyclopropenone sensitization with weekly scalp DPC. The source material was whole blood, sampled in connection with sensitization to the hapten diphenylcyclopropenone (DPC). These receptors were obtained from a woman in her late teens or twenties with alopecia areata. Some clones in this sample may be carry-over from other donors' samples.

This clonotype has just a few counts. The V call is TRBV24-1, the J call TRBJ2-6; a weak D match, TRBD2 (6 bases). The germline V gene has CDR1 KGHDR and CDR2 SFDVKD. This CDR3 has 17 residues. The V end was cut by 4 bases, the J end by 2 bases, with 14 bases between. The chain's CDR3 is CATSDPAREAGANVLTF. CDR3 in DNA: TGTGCCACCAGTGACCCTGCGAGGGAGGCTGGGGCCAACGTCCTGACTTTC.

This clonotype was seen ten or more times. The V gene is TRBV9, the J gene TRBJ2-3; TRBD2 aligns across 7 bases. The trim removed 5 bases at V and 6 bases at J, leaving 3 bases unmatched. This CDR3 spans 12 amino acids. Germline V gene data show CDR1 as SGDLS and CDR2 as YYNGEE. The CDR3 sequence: CASSVGGDTQYF. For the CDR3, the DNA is TGTGCCAGCAGTGTGGGGGGGGATACGCAGTATTTT. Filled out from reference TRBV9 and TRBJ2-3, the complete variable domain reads DSGVTQTPKHLITATGQRVTLRCSPRSGDLSVYWYQQSLDQGLQFLIQYYNGEERAKGNILERFSAQQFPDLHSELNLSSLELGDSALYFCASSVGGDTQYFGPGTRLTVL.

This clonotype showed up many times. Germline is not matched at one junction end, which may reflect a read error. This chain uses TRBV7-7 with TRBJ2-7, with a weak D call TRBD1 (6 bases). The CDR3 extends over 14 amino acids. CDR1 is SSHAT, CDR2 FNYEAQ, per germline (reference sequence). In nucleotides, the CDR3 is TGTGCTAGCAGCCCCGGTCCGGACAGCTACGAGCAGTACTTC. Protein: CASSPGPDSYEQYF.

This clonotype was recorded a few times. This CDR3 is CATSMGLYYGYTF. The CDR3 DNA follows: TGTGCCACTTCTATGGGTCTCTACTATGGCTACACCTTC. The gene calls are TRBV6-1 and TRBJ1-2, with unresolved D. The CDR3 extends over 13 amino acids. Germline V CDR1 and CDR2: MNHNS, SASEGT. V was shortened by 10 bases and J by 3 bases, with 15 bases between the two germline ends.

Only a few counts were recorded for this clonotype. The CDR3 loop reads CASSHGLAGPNTGELFF. The CDR3 DNA follows: TGCGCCAGCAGCCATGGACTAGCGGGGCCGAACACCGGGGAGCTGTTTTTT. The chain links TRBV4-3 to TRBJ2-2; 12 bases are a match to TRBD2. J was trimmed by 0 bases and V by 3 bases; bases with no gene match: 2. Per the germline V gene, CDR1 is LGHNA and CDR2 is YSLEER. The CDR3 has 17 residues.

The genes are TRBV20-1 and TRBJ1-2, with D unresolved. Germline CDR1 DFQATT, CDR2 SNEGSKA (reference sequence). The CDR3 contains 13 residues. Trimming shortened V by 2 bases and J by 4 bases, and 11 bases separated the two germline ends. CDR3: CSARRTGSYGYTF. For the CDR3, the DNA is TGCAGTGCTAGACGGACCGGGTCCTATGGCTACACCTTC.

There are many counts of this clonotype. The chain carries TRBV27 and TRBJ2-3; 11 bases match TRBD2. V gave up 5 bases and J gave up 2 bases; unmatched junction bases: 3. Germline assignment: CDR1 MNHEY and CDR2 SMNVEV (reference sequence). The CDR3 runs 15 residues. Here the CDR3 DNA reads TGTGCCAGCAGTGTTAGCGGGGGGGCCACAGATACGCAGTATTTT. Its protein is CASSVSGGATDTQYF.

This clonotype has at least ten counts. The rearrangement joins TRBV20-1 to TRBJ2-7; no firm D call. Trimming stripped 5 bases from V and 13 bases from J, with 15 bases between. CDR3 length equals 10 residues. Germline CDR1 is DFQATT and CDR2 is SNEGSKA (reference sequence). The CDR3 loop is CSAGPRGDYF. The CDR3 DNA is TGCAGTGCTGGCCCTAGAGGAGATTACTTC.

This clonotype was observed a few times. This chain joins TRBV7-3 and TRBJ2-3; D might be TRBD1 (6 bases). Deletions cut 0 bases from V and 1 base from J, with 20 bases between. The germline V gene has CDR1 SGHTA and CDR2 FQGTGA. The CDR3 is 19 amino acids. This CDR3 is CASSLTPIAMGAGTDTQYF. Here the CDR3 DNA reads TGTGCCAGCAGCTTAACCCCCATAGCGATGGGGGCGGGCACAGATACGCAGTATTTT.

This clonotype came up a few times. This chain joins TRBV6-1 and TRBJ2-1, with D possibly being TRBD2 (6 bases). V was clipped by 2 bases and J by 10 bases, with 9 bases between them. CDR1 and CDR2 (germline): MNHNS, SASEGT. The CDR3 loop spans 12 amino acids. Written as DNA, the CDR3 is TGTGCCAGCAGTGAAACGGGGGAAGAGCAGTTCTTC. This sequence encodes CASSETGEEQFF.

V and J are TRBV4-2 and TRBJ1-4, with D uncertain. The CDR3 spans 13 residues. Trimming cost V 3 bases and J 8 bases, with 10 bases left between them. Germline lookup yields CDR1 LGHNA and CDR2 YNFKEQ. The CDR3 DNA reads TGTGCCAGCAGCCAGGAGGGCGGCGAAAAACTGTTTTTT. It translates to CASSQEGGEKLFF.

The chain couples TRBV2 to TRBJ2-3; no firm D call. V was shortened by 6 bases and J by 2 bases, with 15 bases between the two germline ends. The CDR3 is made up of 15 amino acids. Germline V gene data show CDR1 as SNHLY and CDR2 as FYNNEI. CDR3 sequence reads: CASRATSAHTDTQYF. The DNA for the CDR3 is TGTGCCAGCAGGGCTACATCGGCCCACACAGATACGCAGTATTTT. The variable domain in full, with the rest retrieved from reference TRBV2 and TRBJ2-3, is EPEVTQTPSHQVTQMGQEVILRCVPISNHLYFYWYRQILGQKVEFLVSFYNNEISEKSEIFDDQFSVERPDGSNFTLKIRSTKLEDSAMYFCASRATSAHTDTQYFGPGTRLTVL.

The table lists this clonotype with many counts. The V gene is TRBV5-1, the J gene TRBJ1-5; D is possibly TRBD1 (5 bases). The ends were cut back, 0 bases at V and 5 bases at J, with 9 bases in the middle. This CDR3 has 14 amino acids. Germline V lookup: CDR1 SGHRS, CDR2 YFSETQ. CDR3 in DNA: TGCGCCAGCAGCTTGGGCAGGGTAGATCAGCCCCAGCATTTT. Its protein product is CASSLGRVDQPQHF. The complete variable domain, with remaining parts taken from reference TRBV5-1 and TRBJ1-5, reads KAGVTQTPRYLIKTRGQQVTLSCSPISGHRSVSWYQQTPGQGLQFLFEYFSETQRNKGNFPGRFSGRQFSNSRSEMNVSTLELGDSALYLCASSLGRVDQPQHFGDGTRLSIL.

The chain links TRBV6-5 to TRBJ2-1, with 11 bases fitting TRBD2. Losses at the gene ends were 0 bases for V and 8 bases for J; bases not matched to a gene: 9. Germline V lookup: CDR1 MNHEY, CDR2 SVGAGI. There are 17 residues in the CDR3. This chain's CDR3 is CASSYSSGSGGAYEQFF. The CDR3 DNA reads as TGTGCCAGCAGTTACTCGAGCGGTAGCGGGGGGGCCTATGAGCAGTTCTTC.

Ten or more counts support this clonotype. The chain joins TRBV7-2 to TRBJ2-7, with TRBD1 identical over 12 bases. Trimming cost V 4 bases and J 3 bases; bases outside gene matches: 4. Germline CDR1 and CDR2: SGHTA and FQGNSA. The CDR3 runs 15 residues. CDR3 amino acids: CASSSGTGGDYEQYF. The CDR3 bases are TGTGCCAGCAGCTCCGGGACAGGGGGCGACTACGAGCAGTACTTC.

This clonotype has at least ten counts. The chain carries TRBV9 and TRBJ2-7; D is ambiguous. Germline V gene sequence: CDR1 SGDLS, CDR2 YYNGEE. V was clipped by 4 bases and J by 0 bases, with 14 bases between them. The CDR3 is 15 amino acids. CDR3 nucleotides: TGTGCCAGCAGCTTGGACGGCTCAGACTCCTACGAGCAGTACTTC. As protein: CASSLDGSDSYEQYF.

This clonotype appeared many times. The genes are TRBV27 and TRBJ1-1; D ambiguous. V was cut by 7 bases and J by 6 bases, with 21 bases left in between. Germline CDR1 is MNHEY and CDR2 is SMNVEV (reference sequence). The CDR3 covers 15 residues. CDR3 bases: TGTGCCAGCATTAAATCCGGGTCAGCTTCCCCTGAAGCTTTCTTT. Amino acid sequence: CASIKSGSASPEAFF.

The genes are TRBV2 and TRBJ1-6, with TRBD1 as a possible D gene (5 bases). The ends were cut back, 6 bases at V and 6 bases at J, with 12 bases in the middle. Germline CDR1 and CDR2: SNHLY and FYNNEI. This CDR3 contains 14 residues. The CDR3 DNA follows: TGTGCCAGCAGGGTGGACACGGCTAATTCACCCCTCCACTTT. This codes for CASRVDTANSPLHF.

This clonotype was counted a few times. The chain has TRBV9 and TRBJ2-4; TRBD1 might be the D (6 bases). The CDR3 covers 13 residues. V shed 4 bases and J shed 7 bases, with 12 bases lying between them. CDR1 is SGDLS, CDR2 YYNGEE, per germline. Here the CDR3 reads CASSPDDRNIQYF. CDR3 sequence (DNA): TGTGCCAGCAGCCCAGACGACAGGAACATTCAGTACTTC.

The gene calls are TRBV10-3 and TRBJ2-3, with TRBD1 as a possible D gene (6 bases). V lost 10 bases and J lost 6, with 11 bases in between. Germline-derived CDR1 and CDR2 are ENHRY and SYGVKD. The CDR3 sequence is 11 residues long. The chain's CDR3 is CATRGDDTQYF. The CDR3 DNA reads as TGTGCCACCAGGGGTGACGATACGCAGTATTTT.

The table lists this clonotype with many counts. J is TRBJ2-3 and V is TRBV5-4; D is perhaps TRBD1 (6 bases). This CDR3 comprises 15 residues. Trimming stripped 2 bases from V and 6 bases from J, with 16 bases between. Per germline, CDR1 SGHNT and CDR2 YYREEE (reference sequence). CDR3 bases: TGTGCCAGCAGCTTAGAGAACAGGGCCGAGGATACGCAGTATTTT. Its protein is CASSLENRAEDTQYF.

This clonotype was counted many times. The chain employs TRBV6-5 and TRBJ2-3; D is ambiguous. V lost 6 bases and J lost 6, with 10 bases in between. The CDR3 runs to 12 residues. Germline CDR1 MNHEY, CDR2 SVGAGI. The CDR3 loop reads CASSPNADTQYF. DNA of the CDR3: TGTGCCAGCAGCCCAAACGCGGATACGCAGTATTTT.

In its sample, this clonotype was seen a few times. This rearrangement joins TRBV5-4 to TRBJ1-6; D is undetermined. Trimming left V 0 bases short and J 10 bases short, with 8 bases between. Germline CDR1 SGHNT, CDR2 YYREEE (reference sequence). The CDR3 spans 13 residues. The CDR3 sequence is CASSLGLVSPLHF. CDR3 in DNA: TGTGCCAGCAGCTTGGGGCTGGTATCACCCCTCCACTTT. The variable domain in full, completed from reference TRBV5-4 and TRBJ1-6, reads ETGVTQSPTHLIKTRGQQVTLRCSSQSGHNTVSWYQQALGQGPQFIFQYYREEENGRGNFPPRFSGLQFPNYSSELNVNALELDDSALYLCASSLGLVSPLHFGNGTRLTVT.

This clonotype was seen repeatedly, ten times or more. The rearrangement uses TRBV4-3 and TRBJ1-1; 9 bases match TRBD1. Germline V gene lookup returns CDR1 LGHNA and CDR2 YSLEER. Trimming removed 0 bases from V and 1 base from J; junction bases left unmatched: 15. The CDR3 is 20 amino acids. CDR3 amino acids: CASSQDVPRTGAFSNTEAFF. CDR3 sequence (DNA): TGCGCCAGCAGCCAAGACGTGCCAAGGACAGGGGCTTTTTCGAACACTGAAGCTTTCTTT.

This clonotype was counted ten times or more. The CDR3 DNA is TGTGCCAGCGCCCGGCAGGAGAGCACCGGGGAGCTGTTTTTT. Protein product: CASARQESTGELFF. The rearrangement uses TRBV10-3 and TRBJ2-2; no clear D gene. Germline CDR1 is ENHRY and CDR2 is SYGVKD. The ends were cut back, 10 bases at V and 4 bases at J, with 16 bases in the middle. The CDR3 sequence is 14 residues long.

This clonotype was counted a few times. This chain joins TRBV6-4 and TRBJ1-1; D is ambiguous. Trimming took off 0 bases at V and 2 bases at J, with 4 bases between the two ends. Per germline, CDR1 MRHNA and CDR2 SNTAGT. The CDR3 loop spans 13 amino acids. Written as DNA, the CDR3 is TGTGCCAGCAGTGACTCAAGAAACACTGAAGCTTTCTTT. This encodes CASSDSRNTEAFF.